The source of this T cell receptor beta chain is a study of CXCR3-negative and CXCR3-positive naive CD8 T cells. Whole-study context: Sequencing gave about 150 million TRB reads overall, about 1.5 +/- 0.3 million per library.

Note on this clonotype: Its antigen is unknown.

Points from the study as a whole: A higher hydrophobicity marked the TRB CDR3s of CXCR3-positive naive cells versus CXCR3-negative naive cells.

Naive CD8+ T cells had a CD45RO-CCR7+CD27+CD95- phenotype. The libraries of TRB cDNA were prepared using 5' RACE with UMI labels. TCRdb re-analyzed the 5' RACE reads; it lists each CDR3 protein once, without DNA. The sample data list 110,000 or so distinct CDR3 sequences. This CDR3 is 13 amino acids long. Germline loops: CDR1 SQVTM, CDR2 ANQGSEA. Material for sequencing was naive CXCR3+ CD8+ T cells from blood. Subset indicated: CD45RO-CCR7+CD27+CD95- naive CD8+ T cells expressing CXCR3 (TNR3+). This chain connects TRBV29-1 to TRBJ2-7. The TCR was taken from a human donor in good health. Some clones in this sample may be carry-over from other donors' samples. This CDR3 reads CSVKPFYTDEQYF.